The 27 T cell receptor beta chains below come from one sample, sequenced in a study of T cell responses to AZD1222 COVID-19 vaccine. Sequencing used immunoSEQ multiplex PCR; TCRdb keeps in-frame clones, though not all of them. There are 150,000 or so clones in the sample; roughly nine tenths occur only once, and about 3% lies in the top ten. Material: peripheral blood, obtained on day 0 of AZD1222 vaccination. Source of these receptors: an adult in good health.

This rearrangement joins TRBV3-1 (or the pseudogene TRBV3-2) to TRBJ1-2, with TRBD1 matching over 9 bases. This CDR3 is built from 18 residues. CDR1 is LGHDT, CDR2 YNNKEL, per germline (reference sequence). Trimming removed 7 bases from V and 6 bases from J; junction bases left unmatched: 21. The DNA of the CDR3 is TGTGCCAGCACCTCTCATTCGGGACAGGGATCTAAGTCTGATGGCTACACCTTC. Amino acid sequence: CASTSHSGQGSKSDGYTF.

CDR3 residues: CASCHGTAGREKLFF. CDR3 in DNA: TGTGCCAGCTGCCACGGGACGGCGGGGAGAGAAAAACTGTTTTTT. The V gene is TRBV6-5, the J gene TRBJ1-4, with D possibly being TRBD1 (5 bases). The CDR3 covers 15 residues. Trimming pared 8 bases from V and 8 bases from J, leaving 21 bases between. In germline, CDR1 is MNHEY, CDR2 SVGAGI.

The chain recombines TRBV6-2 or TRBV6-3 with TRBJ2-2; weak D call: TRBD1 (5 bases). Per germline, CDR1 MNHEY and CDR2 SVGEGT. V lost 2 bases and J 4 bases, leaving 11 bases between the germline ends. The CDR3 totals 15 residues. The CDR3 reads CASSYSTGVTGELFF. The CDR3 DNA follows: TGTGCCAGCAGTTACAGTACAGGAGTCACCGGGGAGCTGTTTTTT.

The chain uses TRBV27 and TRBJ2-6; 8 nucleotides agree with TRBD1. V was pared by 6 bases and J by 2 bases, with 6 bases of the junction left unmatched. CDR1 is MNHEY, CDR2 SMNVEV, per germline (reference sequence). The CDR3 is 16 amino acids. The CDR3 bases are TGTGCCAGCAGGCAGTCAGGGGGCCCTGGGGCCAACGTCCTGACTTTC. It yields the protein CASRQSGGPGANVLTF. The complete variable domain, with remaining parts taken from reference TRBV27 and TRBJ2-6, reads EAQVTQNPRYLITVTGKKLTVTCSQNMNHEYMSWYRQDPGLGLRQIYYSMNVEVTDKGDVPEGYKVSRKEKRNFPLILESPSPNQTSLYFCASRQSGGPGANVLTFGAGSRLTVL.

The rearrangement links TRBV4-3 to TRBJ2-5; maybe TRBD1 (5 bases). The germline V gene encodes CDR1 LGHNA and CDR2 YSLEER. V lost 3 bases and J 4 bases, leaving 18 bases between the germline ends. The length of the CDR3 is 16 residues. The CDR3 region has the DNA TGCGCCAGCAGCCAGGCCTGGCAGGGTCCCCTAGAGACCCAGTACTTC. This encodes CASSQAWQGPLETQYF.

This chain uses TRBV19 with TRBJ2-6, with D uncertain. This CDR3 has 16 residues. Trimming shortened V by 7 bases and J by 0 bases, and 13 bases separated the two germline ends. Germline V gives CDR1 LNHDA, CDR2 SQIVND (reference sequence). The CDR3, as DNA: TGTGCCAGTAAAAAGGGCAGTTCCTCTGGGGCCAACGTCCTGACTTTC. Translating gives CASKKGSSSGANVLTF.

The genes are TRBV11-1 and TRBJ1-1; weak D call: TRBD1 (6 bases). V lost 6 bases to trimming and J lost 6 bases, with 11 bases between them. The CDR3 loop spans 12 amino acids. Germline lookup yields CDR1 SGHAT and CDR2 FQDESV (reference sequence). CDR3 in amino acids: CASRKGGAEAFF. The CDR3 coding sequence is TGTGCCAGCAGAAAGGGGGGGGCTGAAGCTTTCTTT. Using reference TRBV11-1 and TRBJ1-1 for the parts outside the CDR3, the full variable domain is EAEVAQSPRYKITEKSQAVAFWCDPISGHATLYWYRQILGQGPELLVQFQDESVVDDSQLPKDRFSAERLKGVDSTLKIQPAELGDSAMYLCASRKGGAEAFFGQGTRLTVV.

The CDR3 protein is CASSPSPGRSYEQYF. In DNA form, the CDR3 reads TGTGCCAGCAGCCCGAGCCCGGGCAGGAGCTACGAGCAGTACTTC. This chain links TRBV11-2 with TRBJ2-7; D ambiguous. The CDR3 has 15 residues. CDR1 SGHAT and CDR2 FQNNGV come from the germline V gene. Between the trimmed V and J ends, which lost 5 bases and 3 bases, there was a span of 17 bases.

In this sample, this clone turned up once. The CDR3 bases are TGCGCCAGCAGTAGCCAGGGAGGAGAGGGACAGCCCCAGCATTTT. Translating gives CASSSQGGEGQPQHF. The genes are TRBV5-1 and TRBJ1-5; D is possibly TRBD1 (5 bases). The germline gives CDR1 SGHRS, CDR2 YFSETQ. V lost 5 bases to trimming and J lost 7 bases, with 19 bases between them. CDR3 size: 15 residues.

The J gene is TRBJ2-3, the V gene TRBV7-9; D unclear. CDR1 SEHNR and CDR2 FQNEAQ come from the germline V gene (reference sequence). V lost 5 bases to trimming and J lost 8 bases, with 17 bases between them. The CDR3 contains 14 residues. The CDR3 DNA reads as TGTGCCAGCAGCGCATTCCAAACCCCCGTTACGCAGTATTTT. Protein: CASSAFQTPVTQYF.

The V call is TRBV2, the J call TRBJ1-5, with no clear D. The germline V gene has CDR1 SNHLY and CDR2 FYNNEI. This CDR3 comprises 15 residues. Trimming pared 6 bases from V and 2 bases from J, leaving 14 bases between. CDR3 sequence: CASSPGIGGNQPQHF. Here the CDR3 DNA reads TGTGCCAGCAGCCCGGGTATCGGGGGCAATCAGCCCCAGCATTTT.

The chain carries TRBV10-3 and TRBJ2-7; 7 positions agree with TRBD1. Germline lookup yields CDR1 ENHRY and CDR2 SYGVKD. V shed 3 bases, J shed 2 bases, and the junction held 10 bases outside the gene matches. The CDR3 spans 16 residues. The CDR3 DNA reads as TGTGCCATCAGTGACCCGGGCCGACAGGGTGCCTACGAGCAGTACTTC. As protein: CAISDPGRQGAYEQYF.

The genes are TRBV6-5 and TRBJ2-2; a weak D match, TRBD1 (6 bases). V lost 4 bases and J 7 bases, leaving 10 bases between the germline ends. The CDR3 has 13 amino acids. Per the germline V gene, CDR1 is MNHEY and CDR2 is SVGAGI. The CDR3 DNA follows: TGTGCCAGCAGTTTCTCCAGGGGCGGGGAGCTGTTTTTT. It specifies CASSFSRGGELFF.

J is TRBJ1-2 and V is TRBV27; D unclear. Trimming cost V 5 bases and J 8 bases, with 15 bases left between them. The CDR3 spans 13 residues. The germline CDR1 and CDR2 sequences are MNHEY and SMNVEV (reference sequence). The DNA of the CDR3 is TGTGCCAGCAGTCCTCGGGGTCGACGGGGCTACACCTTC. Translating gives CASSPRGRRGYTF.

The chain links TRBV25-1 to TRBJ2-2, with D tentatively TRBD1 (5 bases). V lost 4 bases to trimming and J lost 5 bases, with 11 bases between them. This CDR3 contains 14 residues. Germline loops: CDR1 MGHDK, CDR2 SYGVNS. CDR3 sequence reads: CASSGQGWTGELFF. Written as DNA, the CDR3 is TGTGCCAGCAGTGGGCAGGGTTGGACCGGGGAGCTGTTTTTT.

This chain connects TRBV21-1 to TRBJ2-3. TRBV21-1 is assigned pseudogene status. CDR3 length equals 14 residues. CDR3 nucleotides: TGTGCCAGCACCCCTGAGACCAGCACAGATACGCAGTATTTT. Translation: CASTPETSTDTQYF.

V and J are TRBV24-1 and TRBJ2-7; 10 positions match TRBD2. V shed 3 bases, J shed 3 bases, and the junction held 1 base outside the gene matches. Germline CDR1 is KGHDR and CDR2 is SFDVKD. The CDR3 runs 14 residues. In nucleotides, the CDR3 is TGTGCCACCAGTGATGCTAGCGGGAGCTACGAGCAGTACTTC. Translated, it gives CATSDASGSYEQYF.

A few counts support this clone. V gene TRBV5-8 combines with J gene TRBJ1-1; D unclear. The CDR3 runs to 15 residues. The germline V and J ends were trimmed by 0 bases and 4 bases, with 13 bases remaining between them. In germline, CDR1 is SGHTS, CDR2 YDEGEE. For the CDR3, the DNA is TGTGCCAGCAGCTTGGTTCCTACGCCGGGCACTGAAGCTTTCTTT. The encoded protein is CASSLVPTPGTEAFF.

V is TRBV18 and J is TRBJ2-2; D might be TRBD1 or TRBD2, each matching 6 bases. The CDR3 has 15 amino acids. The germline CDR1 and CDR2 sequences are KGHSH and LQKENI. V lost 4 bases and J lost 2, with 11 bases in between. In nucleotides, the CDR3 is TGTGCCAGCTCACTGATCGGGGGCAACACCGGGGAGCTGTTTTTT. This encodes CASSLIGGNTGELFF.

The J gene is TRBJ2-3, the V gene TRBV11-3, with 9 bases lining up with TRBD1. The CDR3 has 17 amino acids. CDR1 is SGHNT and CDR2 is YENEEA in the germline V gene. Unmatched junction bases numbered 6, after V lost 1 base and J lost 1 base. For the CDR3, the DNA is TGTGCCAGCAGCTTAGGGCGGACAGGGGTTGGCACAGATACGCAGTATTTT. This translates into CASSLGRTGVGTDTQYF.

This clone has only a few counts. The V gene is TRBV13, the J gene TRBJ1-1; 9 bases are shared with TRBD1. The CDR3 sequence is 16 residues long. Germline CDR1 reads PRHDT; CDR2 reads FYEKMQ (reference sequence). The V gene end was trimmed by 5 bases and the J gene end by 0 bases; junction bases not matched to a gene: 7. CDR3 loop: CASSPWRDRVNTEAFF. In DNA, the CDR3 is TGTGCCAGCAGCCCCTGGAGGGACAGGGTGAACACTGAAGCTTTCTTT.

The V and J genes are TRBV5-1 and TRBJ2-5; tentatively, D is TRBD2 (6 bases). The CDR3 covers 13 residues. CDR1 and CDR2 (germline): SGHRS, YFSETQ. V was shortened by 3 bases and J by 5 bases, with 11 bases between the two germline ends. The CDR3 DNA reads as TGCGCCAGCAGCTCGGCGGGGTATGAGACCCAGTACTTC. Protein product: CASSSAGYETQYF.

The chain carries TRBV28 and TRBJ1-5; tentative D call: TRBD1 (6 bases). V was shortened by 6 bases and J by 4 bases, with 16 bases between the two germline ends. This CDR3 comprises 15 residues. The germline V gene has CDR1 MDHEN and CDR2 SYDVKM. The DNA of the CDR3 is TGTGCCAGCAGATCGTCCAGGGGCCTGAATCAGCCCCAGCATTTT. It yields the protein CASRSSRGLNQPQHF.

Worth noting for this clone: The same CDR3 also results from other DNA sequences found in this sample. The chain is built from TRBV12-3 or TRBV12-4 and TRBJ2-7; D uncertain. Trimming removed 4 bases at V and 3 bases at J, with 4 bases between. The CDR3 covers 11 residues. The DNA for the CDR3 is TGTGCCAGCAGTTCCCTCTACGAGCAGTACTTC. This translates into CASSSLYEQYF.

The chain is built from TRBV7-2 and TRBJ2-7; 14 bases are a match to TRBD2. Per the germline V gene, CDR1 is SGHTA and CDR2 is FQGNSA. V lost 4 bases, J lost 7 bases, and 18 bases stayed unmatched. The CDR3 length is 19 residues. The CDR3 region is CASSSRHFTGTSGRIEQYF. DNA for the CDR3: TGTGCCAGCAGCTCTCGGCACTTTACCGGGACTAGCGGGAGAATTGAGCAGTACTTC.

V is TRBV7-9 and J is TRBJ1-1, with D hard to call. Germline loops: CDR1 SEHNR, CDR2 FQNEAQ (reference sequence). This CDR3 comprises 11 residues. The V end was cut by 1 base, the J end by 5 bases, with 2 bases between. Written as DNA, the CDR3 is TGTGCCAGCAGCTTAGTGACTGAAGCTTTCTTT. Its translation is CASSLVTEAFF.

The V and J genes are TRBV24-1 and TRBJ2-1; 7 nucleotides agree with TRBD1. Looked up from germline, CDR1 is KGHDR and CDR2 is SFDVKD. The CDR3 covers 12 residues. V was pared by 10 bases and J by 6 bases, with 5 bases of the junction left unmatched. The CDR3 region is CATSRDSNEQFF. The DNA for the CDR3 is TGTGCCACTAGCCGGGACAGCAATGAGCAGTTCTTC.